A single sample gave rise to the 23 T cell receptor beta chains below, sequenced in a study of T cell repertoires in cytomegalovirus infection. TCRdb fed the reads into MiXCR, producing one record per CDR3 protein. The sample yields under 600,000 distinct CDR3 sequences, about 15% seen once. The specimen was CD8+ T cells from PBMCs. The receptors here all came from a human donor in good health (CMV status not recorded). Some clones in this sample may be carry-over from other donors' samples.

This clonotype has more than one count but fewer than ten. V gene TRBV28 combines with J gene TRBJ1-1; D call uncertain. The CDR3 is made up of 14 amino acids. CDR1 MDHEN and CDR2 SYDVKM come from the germline V gene. The V end was cut by 6 bases, the J end by 5 bases, with 16 bases between. CDR3 loop: CASRRVIPWTEAFF. The DNA of the CDR3 is TGTGCCAGCAGGAGAGTTATCCCGTGGACTGAAGCTTTCTTT.

Many counts were recorded for this clonotype. This chain connects TRBV6-6 to TRBJ2-5; a weak D match, TRBD1 (5 bases). Germline V gives CDR1 MNHNY, CDR2 SVGAGI (reference sequence). The V end was cut by 2 bases, the J end by 6 bases, with 10 bases between. The CDR3 loop spans 13 amino acids. CDR3 bases: TGTGCCAGCAGTTACAGGGGCTTGAAGACCCAGTACTTC. This gives the protein CASSYRGLKTQYF.

For this clonotype: One base away lies a much larger clone, so this may be a sequencing read error. The chain joins TRBV12-3 or TRBV12-4 to TRBJ2-1; TRBD2 matches at 15 bases. The V gene end was trimmed by 6 bases and the J gene end by 0 bases; junction bases not matched to a gene: 9. This CDR3 has 19 amino acids. Written as DNA, the CDR3 is TGTGCCAGCAGCCCTGGGACTAGCGGGGGGTTCCACTCCTACAATGAGCAGTTCTTC. Its protein is CASSPGTSGGFHSYNEQFF.

The chain uses TRBV27 and TRBJ2-3; D is undetermined. The V and J ends lost 3 bases and 5 bases respectively, with 9 bases between them. The CDR3 covers 13 residues. Germline CDR1 reads MNHEY; CDR2 reads SMNVEV (reference sequence). The CDR3 DNA follows: TGTGCCAGCAGTTTTTCATTTCAAGATACGCAGTATTTT. Protein: CASSFSFQDTQYF.

Ten or more counts support this clonotype. The J gene is TRBJ2-7, the V gene TRBV7-9; weak D call: TRBD1 (6 bases). Trimming took 7 bases from V and 6 from J, leaving 19 bases between them. The CDR3 contains 14 residues. Germline V gives CDR1 SEHNR, CDR2 FQNEAQ (reference sequence). The CDR3 DNA follows: TGTGCCAGCAACAATTGGAAACAGGGCGTCGAGCAGTACTTC. Protein: CASNNWKQGVEQYF. The full variable domain, rest sourced from reference TRBV7-9 and TRBJ2-7, is DTGVSQNPRHKITKRGQNVTFRCDPISEHNRLYWYRQTLGQGPEFLTYFQNEAQLEKSRLLSDRFSAERPKGSFSTLEIQRTEQGDSAMYLCASNNWKQGVEQYFGPGTRLTVT.

This clonotype was observed a few times. The V and J genes are TRBV6-6 and TRBJ2-3; D not certain. Trimming pared 2 bases from V and 0 bases from J, leaving 9 bases between. Germline assignment: CDR1 MNHNY and CDR2 SVGAGI (reference sequence). The CDR3 has 15 amino acids. CDR3 protein: CASSYLPGSTDTQYF. In DNA, the CDR3 is TGTGCCAGCAGTTACCTACCTGGCAGCACAGATACGCAGTATTTT.

The genes are TRBV15 and TRBJ1-6; possible D gene TRBD1, 6 bases. Trimming shortened V by 3 bases and J by 0 bases, and 6 bases separated the two germline ends. This CDR3 is 15 amino acids long. From germline, CDR1 is LNHNV and CDR2 YYDKDF (reference sequence). CDR3 in DNA: TGTGCCACCAGCAGCAGGGGCTCCTATAATTCACCCCTCCACTTT. The encoded protein is CATSSRGSYNSPLHF. Drawing the rest from reference TRBV15 and TRBJ1-6, the complete variable domain is DAMVIQNPRYQVTQFGKPVTLSCSQTLNHNVMYWYQQKSSQAPKLLFHYYDKDFNNEADTPDNFQSRRPNTSFCFLDIRSPGLGDTAMYLCATSSRGSYNSPLHFGNGTRLTVT.

CDR3 amino acids: CASSLDGGVTEAFF. For the CDR3, the DNA is TGTGCCAGCAGCTTAGATGGGGGGGTCACTGAAGCTTTCTTT. The chain combines TRBV7-9 with TRBJ1-1; D is possibly TRBD1 (5 bases). The CDR3 is 14 residues long. Germline CDR1 and CDR2: SEHNR and FQNEAQ (reference sequence). V was clipped by 1 base and J by 4 bases, with 10 bases between them.

In this sample, this clonotype turned up many times. The V call is TRBV7-8, the J call TRBJ2-3, with D perhaps TRBD1 or TRBD2 (5 bases each). CDR3 length equals 15 residues. Looked up from germline, CDR1 is SGHVS and CDR2 is FQNEAQ. Trimming removed 2 bases at V and 0 bases at J, with 9 bases between. The CDR3 nucleotides read TGTGCCAGCAGCTTACCGGGGCCTAGCACAGATACGCAGTATTTT. Protein product: CASSLPGPSTDTQYF.

This clonotype was seen repeatedly, ten times or more. The rearrangement uses TRBV28 and TRBJ2-1; D gene ambiguous. V gave up 8 bases and J gave up 2 bases, with 7 bases separating them. The CDR3 is 12 amino acids. Looked up from germline, CDR1 is MDHEN and CDR2 is SYDVKM. The CDR3 bases are TGTGCCAGCGATCGGGCCTACAATGAGCAGTTCTTC. Amino acids: CASDRAYNEQFF.

The chain carries TRBV4-1 and TRBJ2-1; 8 bases line up with TRBD2. The junction had 7 bases not matched to a gene; V was cut back by 4 bases and J by 8 bases. The germline V gene encodes CDR1 MGHRA and CDR2 YSYEKL. This CDR3 has 14 amino acids. The CDR3 here is CASSPGGGRDEQFF. In DNA form, the CDR3 reads TGCGCCAGCAGCCCAGGCGGGGGGAGGGATGAGCAGTTCTTC.

The genes are TRBV10-1 and TRBJ2-7, with 10 nucleotides matching TRBD1. CDR1 is WNHNN, CDR2 SYGVQD, per germline (reference sequence). V lost 8 bases and J lost 3; bases outside the gene matches: 4. The CDR3 is made up of 13 amino acids. The CDR3 DNA reads TGCGCCAGCTCCGGGACAGGGGACTACGAGCAGTACTTC. It is translated as CASSGTGDYEQYF.

This clonotype has ten or more counts. V and J are TRBV7-2 and TRBJ2-3; D is uncertain. Trimming took off 6 bases at V and 4 bases at J, with 2 bases between the two ends. Germline assignment: CDR1 SGHTA and CDR2 FQGNSA. The length of the CDR3 is 10 residues. In nucleotides, the CDR3 is TGTGCCAGCAGTGCAGATACGCAGTATTTT. It translates to CASSADTQYF. Variable domain in full (rest from reference TRBV7-2 and TRBJ2-3): GAGVSQSPSNKVTEKGKDVELRCDPISGHTALYWYRQSLGQGLEFLIYFQGNSAPDKSGLPSDRFSAERTGGSVSTLTIQRTQQEDSAVYLCASSADTQYFGPGTRLTVL.

The chain has TRBV9 and TRBJ2-7, with D maybe TRBD1 (6 bases). Germline lookup yields CDR1 SGDLS and CDR2 YYNGEE. There are 15 residues in the CDR3. V lost 0 bases, J lost 9 bases, and 19 bases lay in between. The CDR3 DNA follows: TGTGCCAGCAGCGTAGAAGGTTATGCAGGGGTAGGGCAGTACTTC. It encodes CASSVEGYAGVGQYF.

At least ten counts were recorded for this clonotype. The junction departs from germline at one end; a sequencing error may be responsible. The rearrangement joins TRBV27 to TRBJ2-1, with D uncertain. This CDR3 is built from 13 residues. CDR1 MNHEY and CDR2 SMNVEV come from the germline V gene (reference sequence). The CDR3 spells CASSLSGSNEQFF. The CDR3 nucleotides read TGTGCCAGCAGCTTATCTGGATCGAATGAGCAGTTCTTC.

Turning to this clonotype: One base away lies a much larger clone, so this may be a sequencing read error. The CDR3 does not end in the conserved phenylalanine or tryptophan, so this is likely a read error. This rearrangement joins TRBV7-9 to TRBJ2-7, with D hard to call. The CDR3 spans 15 residues. Germline V gives CDR1 SEHNR, CDR2 FQNEAQ (reference sequence). Trimming took off 4 bases at V and 0 bases at J, with 13 bases between the two ends. CDR3 nucleotide sequence: TGTGCCAGCAGCTCCCCCGGTGCCCCCTCCTACGAGCAGTACTTA. Protein sequence: CASSSPGAPSYEQYL.

The CDR3 loop is CSVVSREGYTF. Here the CDR3 DNA reads TGCAGCGTTGTGTCACGGGAAGGCTACACCTTC. The V gene is TRBV29-1, the J gene TRBJ1-2; no reliable D call. This CDR3 spans 11 amino acids. CDR1 and CDR2 from the germline V gene are SQVTM and ANQGSEA. V dropped 4 bases and J dropped 8 bases, with 11 bases sitting between them. Supplemented by reference TRBV29-1 and TRBJ1-2, the full variable domain reads SAVISQKPSRDICQRGTSLTIQCQVDSQVTMMFWYRQQPGQSLTLIATANQGSEATYESGFVIDKFPISRPNLTFSTLTVSNMSPEDSSIYLCSVVSREGYTFGSGTRLTVV.

This clonotype was seen at least ten times. The chain recombines TRBV6-1 with TRBJ2-7; 12 positions match TRBD1. The CDR3 extends over 15 amino acids. The germline gives CDR1 MNHNS, CDR2 SASEGT. The ends lost 0 bases at V and 6 bases at J; junction bases unmatched: 3. CDR3 loop: CASSEAGTGGAEQYF. DNA for the CDR3: TGTGCCAGCAGTGAAGCTGGGACAGGGGGCGCCGAGCAGTACTTC.

This clonotype was seen ten or more times. J is TRBJ1-3 and V is TRBV7-8; D possibly corresponds to TRBD1 (5 bases). Germline V gene sequence: CDR1 SGHVS, CDR2 FQNEAQ. Trimming cost V 0 bases and J 3 bases, with 12 bases left between them. This CDR3 contains 16 residues. The CDR3 reads CASSLAAGGVGNTIYF. The CDR3 bases are TGTGCCAGCAGCTTAGCGGCGGGGGGAGTTGGAAACACCATATATTTT.

This clonotype was observed many times. The rearrangement joins TRBV6-6 to TRBJ2-3; 13 bases fit TRBD2. V shed 2 bases and J 2 bases; nucleotides not matched to a gene: 13. The germline V gene encodes CDR1 MNHNY and CDR2 SVGAGI (reference sequence). The CDR3 covers 20 residues. The CDR3 bases are TGTGCCAGCAGTTACCCTTGGACTAGCGGGAGCAGAGACCCCACAGATACGCAGTATTTT. Protein: CASSYPWTSGSRDPTDTQYF.

The rearrangement links TRBV4-2 to TRBJ2-1; maybe TRBD2 (6 bases). CDR1 LGHNA and CDR2 YNFKEQ come from the germline V gene. The CDR3 sequence is 15 residues long. Trimming shortened V by 4 bases and J by 7 bases, and 17 bases separated the two germline ends. The CDR3 DNA reads as TGTGCCAGCAGCCTGGAGGGGACTGGGGGGAATGAGCAGTTCTTC. Translating gives CASSLEGTGGNEQFF.

This clonotype was detected many times. This sequence joins TRBV12-3 or TRBV12-4 and TRBJ1-2; 7 bases fit TRBD1. Losses at the gene ends were 1 base for V and 5 bases for J; bases not matched to a gene: 7. This CDR3 region has 15 residues. CDR3 bases: TGTGCCAGCAGTTTAGGGACAGGATCACCTTATGGCTACACCTTC. It is translated as CASSLGTGSPYGYTF.

This clonotype was observed a handful of times. One end of the junction is discordant with germline, which a read error may explain. The chain joins TRBV14 to TRBJ2-5, with no clear D. From germline, CDR1 is SGHDN and CDR2 FVKESK. The length of the CDR3 is 10 residues. This chain's CDR3 is CDSLQETQYF. The CDR3 bases are TGTGACAGCTTGCAAGAGACCCAGTACTTC.